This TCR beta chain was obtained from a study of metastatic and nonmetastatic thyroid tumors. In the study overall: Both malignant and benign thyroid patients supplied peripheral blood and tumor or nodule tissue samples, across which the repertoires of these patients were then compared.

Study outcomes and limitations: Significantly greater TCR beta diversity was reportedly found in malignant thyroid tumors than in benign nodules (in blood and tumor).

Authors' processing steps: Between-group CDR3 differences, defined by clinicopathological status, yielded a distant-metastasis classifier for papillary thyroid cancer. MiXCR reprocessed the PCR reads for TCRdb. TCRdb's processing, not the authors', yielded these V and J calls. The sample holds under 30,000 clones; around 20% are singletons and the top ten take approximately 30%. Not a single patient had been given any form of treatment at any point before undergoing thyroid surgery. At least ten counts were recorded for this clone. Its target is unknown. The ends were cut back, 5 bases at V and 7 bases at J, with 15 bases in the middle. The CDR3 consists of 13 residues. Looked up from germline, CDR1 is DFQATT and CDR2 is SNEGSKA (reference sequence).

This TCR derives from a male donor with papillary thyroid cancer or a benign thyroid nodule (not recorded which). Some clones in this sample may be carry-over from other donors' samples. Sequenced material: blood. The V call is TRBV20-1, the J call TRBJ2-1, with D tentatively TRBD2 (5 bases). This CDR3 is CSAPELGRNEQFF. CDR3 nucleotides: TGCAGTGCTCCTGAGTTGGGGAGAAATGAGCAGTTCTTC.